These 24 T cell receptor beta chains came from one sample sequenced in a study of patients and donors after allogeneic stem cell transplantation. Via MiXCR, TCRdb re-called the RT-PCR reads, giving one row per CDR3 protein. Of under 200,000 distinct CDR3 sequences listed, around 28% are singletons. Sequenced material: blood, either unsorted or a sorted T cell fraction (not recorded which). All receptors come from a human donor who was either an allogeneic HSCT recipient or a stem cell or donor lymphocyte infusion donor (not recorded which). It is not recorded whose cells these are; they may come from a transplant donor.

The J gene is TRBJ1-1, the V gene TRBV18; tentatively, D is TRBD1 (6 bases). V lost 5 bases, J lost 1 base, and 14 bases lay in between. The germline gives CDR1 KGHSH, CDR2 LQKENI. This CDR3 contains 15 residues. CDR3 sequence (DNA): TGTGCCAGCTCAACAAGACAGGTGACGAACACTGAAGCTTTCTTT. It codes for CASSTRQVTNTEAFF. Variable domain in full (rest from reference TRBV18 and TRBJ1-1): NAGVMQNPRHLVRRRGQEARLRCSPMKGHSHVYWYRQLPEEGLKFMVYLQKENIIDESGMPKERFSAEFPKEGPSILRIQQVVRGDSAAYFCASSTRQVTNTEAFFGQGTRLTVV.

V is TRBV12-3 or TRBV12-4 and J is TRBJ2-3; D is unresolved. V lost 1 base, J lost 4 bases, and 12 bases lay in between. The CDR3 runs 15 residues. DNA of the CDR3: TGTGCCAGCAGTTTAGGCCCCCTTCTCGCAGATACGCAGTATTTT. Protein product: CASSLGPLLADTQYF.

This clonotype was recorded a few times. This chain links TRBV12-3 or TRBV12-4 with TRBJ1-2, with D possibly matching TRBD1 (5 bases). The V gene lost 4 bases and the J gene lost 3 bases, with 21 bases spanning the gap. The CDR3 runs to 17 residues. The CDR3 bases are TGTGCCAGCAGTTCCTCCGGACACCCCATTAAAGACTATGGCTACACCTTC. Amino acids: CASSSSGHPIKDYGYTF.

The sample holds many counts of this clonotype. The rearrangement links TRBV5-1 to TRBJ1-1; possibly TRBD1 for D (5 bases). Germline V gene sequence: CDR1 SGHRS, CDR2 YFSETQ. CDR3 length: 15 residues. V gave up 0 bases and J gave up 2 bases, with 11 bases separating them. The CDR3 coding sequence is TGCGCCAGCAGCTTGGGTGGGACCACCAACACTGAAGCTTTCTTT. It yields the protein CASSLGGTTNTEAFF.

There are many counts of this clonotype. This rearrangement joins TRBV6-2 or TRBV6-3 to TRBJ1-2; D uncertain. The V and J ends lost 0 bases and 6 bases respectively, with 14 bases between them. The germline gives CDR1 MNHEY, CDR2 SVGEGT. The CDR3 is 15 amino acids. CDR3 loop: CASSYSVPLGDGYTF. The CDR3 bases are TGTGCCAGCAGTTACTCGGTACCTCTCGGGGATGGCTACACCTTC.

The chain employs TRBV15 and TRBJ1-5; tentative D call: TRBD1 (5 bases). The V end was cut by 6 bases, the J end by 5 bases, with 11 bases between. The CDR3 has 13 residues. Germline lookup yields CDR1 LNHNV and CDR2 YYDKDF (reference sequence). The CDR3 spells CATRGAGDQPQHF. CDR3 in DNA: TGTGCCACCAGGGGAGCGGGGGATCAGCCCCAGCATTTT.

The J gene is TRBJ2-1, the V gene TRBV20-1; tentatively, D is TRBD2 (6 bases). The germline V gene has CDR1 DFQATT and CDR2 SNEGSKA (reference sequence). This CDR3 has 15 amino acids. Trimming shortened V by 2 bases and J by 2 bases, and 13 bases separated the two germline ends. CDR3 nucleotides: TGCAGTGCTAGACCAGCGGGTATCCCCTACAATGAGCAGTTCTTC. This codes for CSARPAGIPYNEQFF.

CDR3 coding DNA: TGTGCCAGCAGCTTGGCCTTACATGGAAATACGCAGTATTTT. Translating it yields CASSLALHGNTQYF. J is TRBJ2-3 and V is TRBV5-6; D is unresolved. The CDR3 is made up of 14 amino acids. Trimming removed 0 bases at V and 7 bases at J, with 12 bases between. Germline CDR1 and CDR2: SGHDT and YYEEEE.

The chain uses TRBV4-2 and TRBJ2-7, with 10 nucleotides matching TRBD2. The germline V gene has CDR1 LGHNA and CDR2 YNFKEQ. There are 15 residues in the CDR3. Unmatched junction bases numbered 3, after V lost 1 base and J lost 3 bases. The CDR3 region has the DNA TGTGCCAGCAGCCAAGGAGCGGGAGGGGGCTACGAGCAGTACTTC. It translates to CASSQGAGGGYEQYF.

There are a few counts of this clonotype. The CDR3 loop is CASSQDSEETQYF. CDR3 DNA: TGCGCCAGCAGCCAGGATTCGGAAGAGACCCAGTACTTC. The rearrangement joins TRBV4-3 to TRBJ2-5; D is unresolved. The ends were cut back, 3 bases at V and 3 bases at J, with 8 bases in the middle. Germline assignment: CDR1 LGHNA and CDR2 YSLEER. The CDR3 consists of 13 residues.

This chain joins TRBV24-1 and TRBJ2-1, with D possibly being TRBD1 (6 bases). V was clipped by 10 bases and J by 6 bases, with 15 bases between them. Germline CDR1 reads KGHDR; CDR2 reads SFDVKD. This CDR3 has 13 residues. CDR3 bases: TGTGCCACTTCTACAGGGCCTGGCAATGAGCAGTTCTTC. It translates to CATSTGPGNEQFF.

This clonotype was seen more than once but under ten times. The genes are TRBV9 and TRBJ2-7; 7 nucleotides match TRBD2. CDR3 length: 14 residues. The germline CDR1 and CDR2 sequences are SGDLS and YYNGEE. V lost 3 bases and J lost 5; bases outside the gene matches: 8. CDR3: CASSESGNLNEQYF. The CDR3 DNA follows: TGTGCCAGCAGCGAGAGCGGGAATCTGAACGAGCAGTACTTC.

The V call is TRBV27, the J call TRBJ2-7; D is possibly TRBD2 (6 bases). The CDR3 is 14 amino acids. Germline V gives CDR1 MNHEY, CDR2 SMNVEV (reference sequence). The V gene lost 4 bases and the J gene lost 1 base, with 11 bases spanning the gap. The CDR3 sequence: CASSSRAGSYEQYF. The CDR3 DNA sequence: TGTGCCAGCAGTTCCCGAGCGGGTTCCTACGAGCAGTACTTC.

The V call is TRBV4-3, the J call TRBJ1-4, with TRBD1 matching over 10 bases. The trim removed 4 bases at V and 2 bases at J, leaving 4 bases unmatched. This CDR3 has 16 amino acids. CDR1 is LGHNA and CDR2 is YSLEER in the germline V gene. Here the CDR3 DNA reads TGCGCCAGCAGCCGACAGGGGGCATCGACTAATGAAAAACTGTTTTTT. Translated: CASSRQGASTNEKLFF.

This chain links TRBV2 with TRBJ2-3; maybe TRBD1 (5 bases). Trimming stripped 7 bases from V and 0 bases from J, with 11 bases between. The CDR3 has 14 amino acids. Germline assignment: CDR1 SNHLY and CDR2 FYNNEI. CDR3 nucleotides: TGTGCCAGCATTGGGGCTATTAGCACAGATACGCAGTATTTT. Translated: CASIGAISTDTQYF.

V and J are TRBV29-1 and TRBJ2-1; tentative D call: TRBD1 (5 bases). Per germline, CDR1 SQVTM and CDR2 ANQGSEA. CDR3 length: 14 amino acids. Trimming left V 6 bases short and J 0 bases short, with 12 bases between. DNA for the CDR3: TGCAGCGTAGCTACAGGAAACTCCTACAATGAGCAGTTCTTC. Translation: CSVATGNSYNEQFF.

The rearrangement links TRBV12-3 or TRBV12-4 to TRBJ2-1; 9 nucleotides align to TRBD2. This CDR3 is built from 15 residues. V gave up 6 bases and J gave up 3 bases; unmatched junction bases: 6. The DNA of the CDR3 is TGTGCCAGCAGGATCGGGACTAGCTACTACAATGAGCAGTTCTTC. The encoded protein is CASRIGTSYYNEQFF.

This clonotype was counted a single time. The V call is TRBV19, the J call TRBJ2-1; a weak D match, TRBD1 (6 bases). The CDR3 extends over 14 amino acids. Deletions cut 5 bases from V and 1 base from J, with 9 bases between. Per germline, CDR1 LNHDA and CDR2 SQIVND (reference sequence). Here the CDR3 DNA reads TGTGCCAGTAGTCTCGGGACATCCTACAATGAGCAGTTCTTC. Protein product: CASSLGTSYNEQFF.

The chain employs TRBV5-6 and TRBJ2-7; 8 bases match TRBD2. The ends lost 4 bases at V and 5 bases at J; junction bases unmatched: 5. The CDR3 spans 13 residues. Germline CDR1 SGHDT, CDR2 YYEEEE. The CDR3 coding sequence is TGTGCCAGCAGCGGAGCGGGAGACGACGAGCAGTACTTC. Translating it yields CASSGAGDDEQYF.

This chain uses TRBV15 with TRBJ1-3, with 7 bases identical to TRBD1. From germline, CDR1 is LNHNV and CDR2 YYDKDF (reference sequence). Trimming cost V 0 bases and J 8 bases; bases outside gene matches: 4. The CDR3 loop spans 14 amino acids. CDR3 sequence reads: CATSRDRGQYTIYF. The CDR3, as DNA: TGTGCCACCAGCAGAGATCGGGGACAGTACACCATATATTTT. The full variable domain, in which reference TRBV15 and TRBJ1-3 provide the parts outside the CDR3, is DAMVIQNPRYQVTQFGKPVTLSCSQTLNHNVMYWYQQKSSQAPKLLFHYYDKDFNNEADTPDNFQSRRPNTSFCFLDIRSPGLGDTAMYLCATSRDRGQYTIYFGEGSWLTVV.

This clonotype has a handful of counts. The chain is built from TRBV20-1 and TRBJ1-5; a weak D match, TRBD1 (5 bases). Germline V gene lookup returns CDR1 DFQATT and CDR2 SNEGSKA (reference sequence). The CDR3 extends over 14 amino acids. The V gene lost 6 bases and the J gene lost 2 bases, with 14 bases spanning the gap. CDR3 DNA sequence: TGCAGTGCAAAGACAGCAAAGGGCAATCAGCCCCAGCATTTT. Protein product: CSAKTAKGNQPQHF.

This sequence joins TRBV24-1 and TRBJ2-1; 11 nucleotides agree with TRBD2. The V and J ends lost 0 bases and 13 bases, in that order; junction bases with no gene match: 1. Germline CDR1 and CDR2: KGHDR and SFDVKD. The CDR3 contains 13 residues. The CDR3 DNA reads as TGTGCCACCAGTGATTTGCTAGCGGGGGGACAGTTCTTC. It is translated as CATSDLLAGGQFF.

This rearrangement joins TRBV7-9 to TRBJ2-7; TRBD1 aligns across 7 bases. V gave up 6 bases and J gave up 2 bases; unmatched junction bases: 13. There are 16 residues in the CDR3. CDR1 and CDR2 from the germline V gene are SEHNR and FQNEAQ (reference sequence). This CDR3 is CASSSHGTAVTYEQYF. The CDR3 coding sequence is TGTGCCAGCAGTTCTCACGGGACAGCGGTTACCTACGAGCAGTACTTC.

This clonotype turned up a few times. The V gene is TRBV7-8, the J gene TRBJ1-2; a possible D gene is TRBD1 (6 bases). Germline V gene data show CDR1 as SGHVS and CDR2 as FQNEAQ. There are 16 residues in the CDR3. The ends were cut back, 4 bases at V and 5 bases at J, with 20 bases in the middle. As DNA, the CDR3 is TGTGCCAGCAGCTCATTGAGGGTCGGGGGCGCTTATGGCTACACCTTC. Its protein is CASSSLRVGGAYGYTF. Drawing the rest from reference TRBV7-8 and TRBJ1-2, the complete variable domain is GAGVSQSPRYKVAKRGQDVALRCDPISGHVSLFWYQQALGQGPEFLTYFQNEAQLDKSGLPSDRFFAERPEGSVSTLKIQRTQQEDSAVYLCASSSLRVGGAYGYTFGSGTRLTVV.